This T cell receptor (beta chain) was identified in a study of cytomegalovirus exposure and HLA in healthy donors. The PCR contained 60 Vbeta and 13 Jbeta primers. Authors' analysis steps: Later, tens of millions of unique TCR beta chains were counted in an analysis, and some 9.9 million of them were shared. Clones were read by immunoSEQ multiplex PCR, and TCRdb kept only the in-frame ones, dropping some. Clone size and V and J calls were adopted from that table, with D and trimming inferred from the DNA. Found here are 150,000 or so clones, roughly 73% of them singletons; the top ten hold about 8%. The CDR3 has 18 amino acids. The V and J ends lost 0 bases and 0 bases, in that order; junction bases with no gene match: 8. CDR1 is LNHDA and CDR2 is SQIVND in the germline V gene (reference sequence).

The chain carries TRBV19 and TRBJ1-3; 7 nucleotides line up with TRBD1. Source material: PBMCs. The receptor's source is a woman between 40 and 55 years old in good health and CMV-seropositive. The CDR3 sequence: CASSIDTGTAVSGNTIYF. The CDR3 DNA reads TGTGCCAGTAGTATAGATACCGGGACAGCCGTCTCTGGAAACACCATATATTTT.